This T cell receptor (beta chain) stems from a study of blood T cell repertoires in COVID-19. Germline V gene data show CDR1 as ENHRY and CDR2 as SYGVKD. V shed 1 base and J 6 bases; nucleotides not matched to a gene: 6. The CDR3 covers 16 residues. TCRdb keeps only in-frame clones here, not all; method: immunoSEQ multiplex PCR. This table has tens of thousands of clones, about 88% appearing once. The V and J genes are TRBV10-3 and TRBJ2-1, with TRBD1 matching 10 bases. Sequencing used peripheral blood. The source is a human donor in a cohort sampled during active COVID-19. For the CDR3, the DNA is TGTGCCATCAGTGAGTACGACAGGGGGCCCTCCAATGAGCAGTTCTTC. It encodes CAISEYDRGPSNEQFF.